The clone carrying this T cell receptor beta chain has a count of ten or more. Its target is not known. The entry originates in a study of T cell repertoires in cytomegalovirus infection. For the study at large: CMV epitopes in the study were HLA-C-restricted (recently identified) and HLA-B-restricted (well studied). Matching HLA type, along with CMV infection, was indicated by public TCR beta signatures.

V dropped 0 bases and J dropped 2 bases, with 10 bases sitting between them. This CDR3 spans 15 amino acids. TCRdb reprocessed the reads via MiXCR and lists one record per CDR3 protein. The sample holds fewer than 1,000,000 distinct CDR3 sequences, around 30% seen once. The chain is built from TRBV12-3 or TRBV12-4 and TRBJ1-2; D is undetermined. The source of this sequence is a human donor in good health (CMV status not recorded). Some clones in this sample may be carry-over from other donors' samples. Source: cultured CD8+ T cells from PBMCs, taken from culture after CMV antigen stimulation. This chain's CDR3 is CASSLAGTENYGYTF. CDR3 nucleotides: TGTGCCAGCAGTTTAGCGGGTACTGAAAACTATGGCTACACCTTC.